This TCR beta chain was recorded in a study of T cell responses to AZD1222 COVID-19 vaccine. Whole-study findings and limits: It should be noted that donors were predominantly white British and more often female, and clonal diversity was possibly underestimated.

TCRdb's copy holds only in-frame clones and misses some; the assay was immunoSEQ multiplex PCR. In the table there are some 150,000 clones, around 94% of which are singletons. Points on this clone: The antigen is unknown.

The sequence came from an adult in good health. This specimen was peripheral blood, taken on day 0 of AZD1222 vaccination.

DNA of the CDR3: TGTGCCACCAGTGATCCAGGACCATCGAGGGGTAACACCGGGGAGCTGTTTTTT. Translation gives CATSDPGPSRGNTGELFF. The rearrangement links TRBV24-1 to TRBJ2-2; D may correspond to TRBD1 or TRBD2 (5 bases each). Germline CDR1 and CDR2: KGHDR and SFDVKD. The V and J ends lost 3 bases and 2 bases respectively, with 18 bases between them. The CDR3 consists of 18 residues.